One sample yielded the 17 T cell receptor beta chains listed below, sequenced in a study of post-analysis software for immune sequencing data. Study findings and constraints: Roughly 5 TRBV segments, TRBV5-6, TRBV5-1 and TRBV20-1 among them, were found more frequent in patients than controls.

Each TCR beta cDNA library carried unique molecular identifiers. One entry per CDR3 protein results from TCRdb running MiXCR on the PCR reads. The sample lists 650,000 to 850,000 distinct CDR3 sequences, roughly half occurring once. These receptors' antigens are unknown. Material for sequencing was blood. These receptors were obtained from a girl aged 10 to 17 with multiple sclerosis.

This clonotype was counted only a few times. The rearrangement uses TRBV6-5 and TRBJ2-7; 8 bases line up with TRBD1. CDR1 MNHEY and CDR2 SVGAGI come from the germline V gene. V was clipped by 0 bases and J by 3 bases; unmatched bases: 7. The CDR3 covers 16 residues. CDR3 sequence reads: CASSYSAQGALYEQYF. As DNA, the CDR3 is TGTGCCAGCAGTTACTCTGCTCAGGGGGCCCTCTACGAGCAGTACTTC.

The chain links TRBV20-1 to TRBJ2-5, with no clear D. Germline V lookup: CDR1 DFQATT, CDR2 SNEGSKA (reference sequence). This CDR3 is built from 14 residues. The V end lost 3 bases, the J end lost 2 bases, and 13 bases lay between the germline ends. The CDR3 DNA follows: TGCAGTGCTAGTCGGCTCCCCGGGCAAGAGACCCAGTACTTC. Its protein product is CSASRLPGQETQYF.

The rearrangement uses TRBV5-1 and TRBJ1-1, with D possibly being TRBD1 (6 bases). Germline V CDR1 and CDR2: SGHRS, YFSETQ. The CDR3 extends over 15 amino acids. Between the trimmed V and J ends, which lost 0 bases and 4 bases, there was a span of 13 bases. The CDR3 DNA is TGCGCCAGCAGCTTGGTGGGGGGGCGGGGCACTGAAGCTTTCTTT. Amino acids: CASSLVGGRGTEAFF.

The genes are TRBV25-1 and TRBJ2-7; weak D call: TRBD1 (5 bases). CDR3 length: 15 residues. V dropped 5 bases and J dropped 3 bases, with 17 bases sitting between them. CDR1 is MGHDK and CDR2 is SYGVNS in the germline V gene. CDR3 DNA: TGTGCCAGCAGTCCCCCAGGGTTTCGGGTCTACGAGCAGTACTTC. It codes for CASSPPGFRVYEQYF.

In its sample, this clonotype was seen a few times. CDR3 region: CASRTTSGRKFF. CDR3 bases: TGTGCCAGCAGGACAACTAGCGGGAGGAAGTTCTTC. The chain employs TRBV7-9 and TRBJ2-1; 12 bases are shared with TRBD2. The J segment lost 14 bases and the V segment lost 6 bases, leaving 5 bases of the junction unmatched. Germline CDR1 and CDR2: SEHNR and FQNEAQ (reference sequence). The CDR3 is 12 amino acids.

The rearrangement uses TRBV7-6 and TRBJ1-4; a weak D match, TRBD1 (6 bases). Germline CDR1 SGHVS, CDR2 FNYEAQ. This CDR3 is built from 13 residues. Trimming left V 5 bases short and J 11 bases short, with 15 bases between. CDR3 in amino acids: CASSRDTDWKLFF. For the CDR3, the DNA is TGTGCCAGCAGCAGGGACACAGATTGGAAACTGTTTTTT.

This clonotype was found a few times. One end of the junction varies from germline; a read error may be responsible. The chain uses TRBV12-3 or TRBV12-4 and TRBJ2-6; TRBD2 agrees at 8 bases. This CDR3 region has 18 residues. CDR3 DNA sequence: TGTGCTAGCAGTTTAGCGGGACGCGCAATCTCTGGGGCCAACGTCCTGACTTTC. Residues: CASSLAGRAISGANVLTF.

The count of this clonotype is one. As DNA, the CDR3 is TGCGCCAGCAGCCCAGGAGGCCTAACAGGGGGGAATGAGCAGTTCTTC. This sequence encodes CASSPGGLTGGNEQFF. The chain is built from TRBV5-1 and TRBJ2-1; TRBD1 matches 8 bases. Trimming took 4 bases from V and 7 from J; bases not matched to a gene: 13. This CDR3 comprises 16 residues. Per germline, CDR1 SGHRS and CDR2 YFSETQ.

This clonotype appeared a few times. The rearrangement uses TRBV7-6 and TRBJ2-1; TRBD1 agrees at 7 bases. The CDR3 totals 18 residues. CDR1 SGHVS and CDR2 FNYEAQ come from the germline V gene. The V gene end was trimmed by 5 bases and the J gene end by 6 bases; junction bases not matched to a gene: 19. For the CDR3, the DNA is TGTGCCAGCAGCCTCGGAATACTGGGACAGAGAAACCCCAATGAGCAGTTCTTC. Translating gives CASSLGILGQRNPNEQFF.

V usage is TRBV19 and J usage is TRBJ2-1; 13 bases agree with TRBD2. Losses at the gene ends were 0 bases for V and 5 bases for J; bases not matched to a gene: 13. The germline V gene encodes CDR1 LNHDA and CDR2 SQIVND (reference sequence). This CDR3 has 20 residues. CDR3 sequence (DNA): TGTGCCAGTAGTATAGATTTGACTAGCGGGGGGCCGCCTTCTGACAATGAGCAGTTCTTC. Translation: CASSIDLTSGGPPSDNEQFF.

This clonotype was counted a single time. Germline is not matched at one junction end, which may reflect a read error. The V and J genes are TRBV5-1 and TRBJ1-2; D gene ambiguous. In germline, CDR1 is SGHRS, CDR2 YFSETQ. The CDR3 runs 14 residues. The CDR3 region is CASSLGRSNYGHTF. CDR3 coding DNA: TGCGCCAGCAGCTTGGGCAGGTCTAACTATGGCCACACCTTC.

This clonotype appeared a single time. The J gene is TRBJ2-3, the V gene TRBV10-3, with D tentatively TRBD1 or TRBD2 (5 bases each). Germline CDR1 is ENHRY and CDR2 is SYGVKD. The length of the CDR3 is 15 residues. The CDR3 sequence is CASKEFGASTDTQYF. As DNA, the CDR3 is TGTGCATCCAAGGAGTTCGGGGCTAGCACAGATACGCAGTATTTT.

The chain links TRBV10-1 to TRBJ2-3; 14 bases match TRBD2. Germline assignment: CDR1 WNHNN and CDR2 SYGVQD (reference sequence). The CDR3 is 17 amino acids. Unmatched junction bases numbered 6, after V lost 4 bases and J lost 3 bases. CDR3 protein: CASSVAGLAGVTDTQYF. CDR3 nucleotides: TGCGCCAGCAGTGTCGCGGGACTAGCGGGAGTTACAGATACGCAGTATTTT.

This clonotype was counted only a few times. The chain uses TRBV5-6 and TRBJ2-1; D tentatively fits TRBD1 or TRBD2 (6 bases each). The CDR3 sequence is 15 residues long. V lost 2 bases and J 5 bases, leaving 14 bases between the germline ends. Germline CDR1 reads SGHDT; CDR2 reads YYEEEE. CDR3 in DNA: TGTGCCAGCAGCTTTATGGGGGGCCCCGACAATGAGCAGTTCTTC. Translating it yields CASSFMGGPDNEQFF.

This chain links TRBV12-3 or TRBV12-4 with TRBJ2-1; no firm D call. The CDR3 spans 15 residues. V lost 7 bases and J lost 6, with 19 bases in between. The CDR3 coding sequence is TGTGCCAGCATTATGACCGACCCCAAGAGCAATGAGCAGTTCTTC. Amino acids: CASIMTDPKSNEQFF.

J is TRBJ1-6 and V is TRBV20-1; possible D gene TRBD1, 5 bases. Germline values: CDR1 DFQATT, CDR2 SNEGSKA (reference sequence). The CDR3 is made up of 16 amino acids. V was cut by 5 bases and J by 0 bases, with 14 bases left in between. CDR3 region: CSARAGLSSYNSPLHF. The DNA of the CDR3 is TGCAGTGCTCGGGCGGGACTAAGCTCCTATAATTCACCCCTCCACTTT.

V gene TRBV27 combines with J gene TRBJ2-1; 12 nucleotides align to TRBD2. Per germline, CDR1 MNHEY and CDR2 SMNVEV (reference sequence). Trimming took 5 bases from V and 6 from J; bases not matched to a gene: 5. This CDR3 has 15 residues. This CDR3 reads CASSELAGGRNEQFF. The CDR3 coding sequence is TGTGCCAGCAGTGAGCTAGCGGGAGGGCGCAATGAGCAGTTCTTC.